This TCR beta chain was obtained from a study of blood T cell repertoires in COVID-19. Unmatched junction bases numbered 10, after V lost 8 bases and J lost 4 bases. The CDR3 totals 16 residues. Germline V CDR1 and CDR2: WNHNN, SYGVQD (reference sequence). During active infection, Seattle patients enrolled and were then monitored through disease. Per the original methods: It was from reference gene primer amplification that nucleated cell counts were estimated. This table comes from immunoSEQ multiplex PCR, and its TCRdb copy is limited to in-frame clones, with some not included. For V, J and clone size, that table is used; D and trimming come from the DNA. The data contain 200,000 to 250,000 clones, almost 85% of them singletons.

The receptor's source is a man aged 50-60 years with COVID-19, enrolled during active disease. Sequencing used peripheral blood. The chain uses TRBV10-1 and TRBJ2-3, with 12 bases that match TRBD1. CDR3 sequence reads: CASSPPGQGASDTQYF. The DNA of the CDR3 is TGCGCCAGCTCCCCCCCGGGACAGGGGGCCTCAGATACGCAGTATTTT.